This is a list of T cell receptor beta chains from one sample in a study of shared clonotypes between healthy human individuals. Sequenced by immunoSEQ multiplex PCR; TCRdb stores in-frame clones only, minus some. This sample has around 1.5 million clones, with around 98% found just once. Sequencing was done on a sample of naive CD4+ T cells sorted from blood. All receptors come from a young man in good health. Both conserved end residues are part of each CDR3. D genes are given only for firm matches. Clone size is stated in some rows and not others, as once, few, many or a class when expanded.

TRBJ2-3,TRBV5-1,14,.,.,TGCGCCAGCAGCCTGGACAGCAACACAGATACGCAGTATTTT,CASSLDSNTDTQYF
TRBJ2-3,TRBV7-2,14,TRBD2,.,TGTGCCAGCAGCTTAAGCGGGAGTCAAGATACGCAGTATTTT,CASSLSGSQDTQYF
TRBJ2-2,TRBV5-1,16,.,.,TGCGCCAGCAGCTTGGGAGGGGGACCGAGCACCGGGGAGCTGTTTTTT,CASSLGGGPSTGELFF
TRBJ2-7,TRBV27,13,.,.,TGTGCCAGCAGTTCAGGCTTCAACTACGAGCAGTACTTC,CASSSGFNYEQYF
TRBJ1-2,TRBV28,13,.,.,TGTGCCAGCAGTTTAGTGGGGGCGATTGGCTACACCTTC,CASSLVGAIGYTF
TRBJ2-7,TRBV6-5,12,.,.,TGTGCCAGCAGTTACTTCGGGGGCGAGCAGTACTTC,CASSYFGGEQYF
TRBJ2-1,TRBV7-2,15,.,once,TGTGCCAGCAGCTTAGTATGGGGGCCTGGCAATGAGCAGTTCTTC,CASSLVWGPGNEQFF
TRBJ2-1,TRBV29-1,13,.,.,TGCAGCGGGGGGGTTACAGGAAACAATGAGCAGTTCTTC,CSGGVTGNNEQFF
TRBJ2-7,TRBV2,14,TRBD2,.,TGTGCCAGCAGTCGAGCGGGGCCGCCCTACGAGCAGTACTTC,CASSRAGPPYEQYF
TRBJ2-4,TRBV4-3,17,.,.,TGCGCCAGCAGCCAAGATTTAACAGCCGGGGCCAAAAACATTCAGTACTTC,CASSQDLTAGAKNIQYF
TRBJ2-7,TRBV6-1,12,.,.,TGTGCCAGCACCACAGGGTCATACGAGCAGTACTTC,CASTTGSYEQYF
TRBJ1-2,TRBV6-1,13,.,.,TGTGCCAGCAGTGTCGGTGGGGACTATGGCTACACCTTC,CASSVGGDYGYTF
TRBJ2-7,TRBV7-9,15,.,.,TGTGCCAGCAGCTTGGGTATCGCAGTCCCTCGGGAGCAGTACTTC,CASSLGIAVPREQYF
TRBJ1-3,TRBV19,11,.,.,TGTGCCGCACGCCTCGGAAACACCATATATTTT,CAARLGNTIYF
TRBJ2-3,TRBV7-9,15,.,.,TGTGCCAGCAGCCCCAGTCCCGGGACATCCCCCACGCAGTATTTT,CASSPSPGTSPTQYF
TRBJ2-2,TRBV6-6,16,.,.,TGTGCCAGCTCCAGAGCCTCGCGAGGGAACACCGGGGAGCTGTTTTTT,CASSRASRGNTGELFF
TRBJ2-1,TRBV5-1,16,TRBD2,once,TGCGCCAGCAGCTTGGTTACTAGCGGTAACCACAATGAGCAGTTCTTC,CASSLVTSGNHNEQFF
TRBJ2-3,TRBV6-5,16,TRBD2,.,TGTGCCAGCAGTTACACGGTAGCGGGAATGATAGATACGCAGTATTTT,CASSYTVAGMIDTQYF
TRBJ1-1,TRBV28,14,.,.,TGTGCCAGCGGCGCCGGGGCGGCGAACACTGAAGCTTTCTTT,CASGAGAANTEAFF
TRBJ2-3,TRBV18,17,TRBD2,.,TGTGCCAGCTCACCCAGCCGGGTAGCGGGAGAAACAGATACGCAGTATTTT,CASSPSRVAGETDTQYF
TRBJ1-2,TRBV2,13,.,once,TGTGCCAGCAGTGATCGGCTAAACTATGGCTACACCTTC,CASSDRLNYGYTF
TRBJ2-3,TRBV5-1,14,.,.,TGCGCCAGCCTCGAAAGGACCGGGGGCCCCGCGCAGTATTTT,CASLERTGGPAQYF
TRBJ2-1,TRBV7-2,17,.,.,TGTGCCAGCAGCTTCTCGGGTACCACGAGCTCCTACAATGAGCAGTTCTTC,CASSFSGTTSSYNEQFF
TRBJ2-5,TRBV28,12,.,.,TGTGCCACTAGGGGAGGCGTAGAGACCCAGTACTTC,CATRGGVETQYF
TRBJ2-5,TRBV5-1,14,.,.,TGCGCCAGCAGCTTGTCCCACCAGCTTCGGACCCAGTACTTC,CASSLSHQLRTQYF
TRBJ2-7,TRBV18,11,.,.,TGTGCCAGCTCACCGAGCAACGAGCAGTACTTC,CASSPSNEQYF
TRBJ2-7,TRBV4-1,14,.,.,TGCGCCAGCAGCCAAGAACTAGCCCCCCACGAGCAGTACTTC,CASSQELAPHEQYF
TRBJ2-5,TRBV4-3,14,TRBD2,.,TGCGCCAGCAGCCAAACTAGCGGCCAAGAGACCCAGTACTTC,CASSQTSGQETQYF
TRBJ1-1,TRBV7-2,11,.,.,TGTGCCAGCAGTATTAGGACTGAAGCTTTCTTT,CASSIRTEAFF
TRBJ2-2,TRBV10-3,14,.,.,TGTGCCATCACCCAGGGATCCTACACCGGGGAGCTGTTTTTT,CAITQGSYTGELFF
TRBJ2-5,TRBV5-1,14,.,few,TGCGCCAGCAGCTTGGGGCAGGGACAAGAGACCCAGTACTTC,CASSLGQGQETQYF
TRBJ2-1,TRBV7-8,15,.,.,TGTGCCAGCAGCTTGGTGGTTAGTCAGGGCAATGAGCAGTTCTTC,CASSLVVSQGNEQFF
TRBJ2-2,TRBV9,15,.,.,TGTGCCAGCAGCGTACGGCAGGGGAGCACCGGGGAGCTGTTTTTT,CASSVRQGSTGELFF
TRBJ2-3,TRBV19,16,TRBD1,.,TGTGCCAGTAGTACCGACAGGGCCTATCGCACAGATACGCAGTATTTT,CASSTDRAYRTDTQYF
TRBJ2-7,TRBV4-1,15,.,.,TGCGCCAGCAGCCACCGAGCAGCCATCGTTTCCGAGCAGTACTTC,CASSHRAAIVSEQYF
TRBJ1-5,TRBV2,13,.,.,TGTGCCAGCACCCAGGGATTAAATCAGCCCCAGCATTTT,CASTQGLNQPQHF
TRBJ1-1,TRBV7-8,19,TRBD1,.,TGTGCCAGCAGCTTACCCCCAGGGGGAGCGACCGGGATGAACACTGAAGCTTTCTTT,CASSLPPGGATGMNTEAFF
TRBJ1-5,TRBV7-2,16,TRBD1,.,TGTGCCAGCAGCCCGAATATGGGACAGGGTTTACAGCCCCAGCATTTT,CASSPNMGQGLQPQHF
TRBJ1-2,TRBV7-9,13,.,.,TGTGCCAGCAGCTTCGAGGGACTGCTAGGCTACACCTTC,CASSFEGLLGYTF
TRBJ2-6,TRBV5-1,15,.,.,TGCGCCAGCAGCTTGGGCAACTCTGGGGCCAACGTCCTGACTTTC,CASSLGNSGANVLTF
TRBJ2-5,TRBV5-1,14,.,once,TGCGCCAGCAGCTTGGTAGGGGCCAAAGAGACCCAGTACTTC,CASSLVGAKETQYF
TRBJ1-5,TRBV15,16,.,.,TGTGCCACCAGCAGTGGAGCAGGGTCTACATATCAGCCCCAGCATTTT,CATSSGAGSTYQPQHF
TRBJ1-5,TRBV7-8,17,TRBD1,.,TGTGCCAGCAGCTTAGACCGTACAGGGGATGGCAATCAGCCCCAGCATTTT,CASSLDRTGDGNQPQHF
TRBJ2-7,TRBV15,13,.,.,TGTGCCACCAGCATCAGGCCTACCTACGAGCAGTACTTC,CATSIRPTYEQYF
TRBJ2-1,TRBV9,17,TRBD2,.,TGTGCCAGCAGCGTAACCGGGACTAGGGTGGGGGCCAATGAGCAGTTCTTC,CASSVTGTRVGANEQFF
TRBJ2-4,TRBV6-1,17,.,.,TGTGCCAGCAGTGAAAGGGCTTCTCCCATAGCCAAAAACATTCAGTACTTC,CASSERASPIAKNIQYF
TRBJ2-1,TRBV28,14,TRBD2,once,TGTGCCAGCAGTTTGATGGGGGGGGAGAATGAGCAGTTCTTC,CASSLMGGENEQFF
TRBJ2-7,TRBV7-8,13,.,.,TGTGCCAGCAGCTTAGTCTCCCCGGACGAGCAGTACTTC,CASSLVSPDEQYF
TRBJ2-2,TRBV5-1,18,TRBD2,.,TGCGCCAGCAGCTTGTGGACTAGCGGGAATTCAGGCACCGGGGAGCTGTTTTTT,CASSLWTSGNSGTGELFF
TRBJ1-4,TRBV4-1,17,.,.,TGCGCCAGCAACCAAGGGTGGCACGGGAAACAGCATGAAAAACTGTTTTTT,CASNQGWHGKQHEKLFF
TRBJ1-2,TRBV2,13,TRBD1,.,TGTGCCAGCAGCCAGACAGGGGCTGATGGCTACACCTTC,CASSQTGADGYTF
TRBJ2-5,TRBV28,15,TRBD2,.,TGTGCCAGCAGTTTAGGCGGGAGAGCGAAAGAGACCCAGTACTTC,CASSLGGRAKETQYF
TRBJ2-7,TRBV27,13,TRBD2,.,TGTGCCAGCGCCACTAGCGGAACCTACGAGCAGTACTTC,CASATSGTYEQYF
TRBJ2-3,TRBV4-3,15,.,.,TGCGCCAGCAGCCAAGAACGTATTGGCACAGATACGCAGTATTTT,CASSQERIGTDTQYF
TRBJ2-6,TRBV9,19,.,.,TGTGCCAGCAGCGTAGGGGTTGGGACCTATAGCTCTGGGGCCAACGTCCTGACTTTC,CASSVGVGTYSSGANVLTF
TRBJ1-1,TRBV30,12,.,.,TGTGCCTGGAGACGGGGGGGCACTGAAGCTTTCTTT,CAWRRGGTEAFF
TRBJ2-1,TRBV2,15,TRBD2,.,TGTGCCAGCAGGTTGCTAGCGGATAACTACAATGAGCAGTTCTTC,CASRLLADNYNEQFF